The following is a TCR beta chain sequence with its context. This entry comes from a study of blood T cell repertoires in COVID-19. Germline V gene data show CDR1 as LGHDT and CDR2 as YNNKEL (reference sequence). This CDR3 is 18 amino acids long. With V trimmed by 8 bases and J by 0 bases, 15 bases remained unmatched. As handled by the study authors: Reference gene primers were amplified, and this amplification served to estimate nucleated cell counts. Here immunoSEQ multiplex PCR was the method, and the copy in TCRdb shows in-frame clones only, minus some. V and J calls plus clone size are reproduced from that table; the DNA served to infer D and trimming. The sample shows approximately 110,000 clones, about 80% of them seen only once.

The receptor's source is a woman between 65 and 79 years old with acute or convalescent COVID-19. The sequenced sample consisted of peripheral blood. J is TRBJ2-3 and V is TRBV3-1 (or the pseudogene TRBV3-2); 9 nucleotides agree with TRBD2. Here the CDR3 DNA reads TGTGCCAGCCATCGGGGAGCGGGGGGCCCCTCTAGCACAGATACGCAGTATTTT. It codes for CASHRGAGGPSSTDTQYF.